This T cell receptor (beta chain) originates from a study of identical twins. Germline assignment: CDR1 LGHNA and CDR2 YNFKEQ. The CDR3 has 18 amino acids. Trimming pared 0 bases from V and 11 bases from J, leaving 28 bases between. MiXCR was run by TCRdb on the 5' RACE reads, yielding one entry per CDR3 protein. The data contain 1.5 million or so distinct CDR3 sequences, about 32% of them singletons. The genes are TRBV4-2 and TRBJ2-5, with D possibly TRBD2 on 6 matching bases. The sequencing sample was made of cord blood. This receptor was identified in a newborn girl in good health. As DNA, the CDR3 is TGTGCCAGCAGCCAAGACCCAGTACTAGCCTACCTCTACAATGAGCAGTACTTC. Translating it yields CASSQDPVLAYLYNEQYF.